The 19 T cell receptor beta chains in this list originate from one sample, sequenced in a study of cytotoxic CD8 clonotypes in ibrutinib-treated CLL. This table comes from immunoSEQ multiplex PCR, and its TCRdb copy is limited to in-frame clones, with some not included. The sample consists of roughly 200,000 clones, more than 65% of them appearing once. This specimen was PBMCs, taken after 12 months of ibrutinib treatment. These receptors all come from a human donor with chronic lymphocytic leukemia.

The CDR3 bases are TGCGCCAGCAGCTTGGCCGGTGGTCCGAGCACCGGGGAGCTGTTTTTT. Amino acid sequence: CASSLAGGPSTGELFF. This rearrangement joins TRBV5-1 to TRBJ2-2; D ambiguous. The ends were cut back, 0 bases at V and 4 bases at J, with 13 bases in the middle. The CDR3 length is 16 residues. CDR1 and CDR2 from the germline V gene are SGHRS and YFSETQ.

The chain recombines TRBV6-5 with TRBJ1-1, with 7 positions matching TRBD1. The germline gives CDR1 MNHEY, CDR2 SVGAGI. The CDR3 sequence is 16 residues long. Losses at the gene ends were 2 bases for V and 5 bases for J; bases not matched to a gene: 11. The CDR3 DNA is TGTGCCAGCAGTTACCAAGCGAAGGGGGCGGGTACTGAAGCTTTCTTT. Its protein is CASSYQAKGAGTEAFF.

This clone has more than one count but fewer than ten. J is TRBJ1-5 and V is TRBV11-2; possible D gene TRBD1, 5 bases. Looked up from germline, CDR1 is SGHAT and CDR2 is FQNNGV. V lost 8 bases to trimming and J lost 5 bases, with 16 bases between them. CDR3 length: 14 residues. The CDR3 reads CASRKGQGDQPQHF. In DNA form, the CDR3 reads TGTGCCAGCCGCAAAGGGCAGGGAGATCAGCCCCAGCATTTT.

This clone was recorded a few times. The chain uses TRBV25-1 and TRBJ1-2; TRBD1 matches at 9 bases. The germline V gene encodes CDR1 MGHDK and CDR2 SYGVNS. V was clipped by 7 bases and J by 4 bases; unmatched bases: 10. The CDR3 has 15 amino acids. The CDR3 region is CASTIGGTGTYGYTF. DNA of the CDR3: TGTGCCAGCACCATTGGGGGGACAGGGACCTATGGCTACACCTTC.

J is TRBJ1-1 and V is TRBV30, with 9 bases fitting TRBD1. Per the germline V gene, CDR1 is GTSNPN and CDR2 is SVGIG (reference sequence). V lost 5 bases to trimming and J lost 5 bases; unmatched junction nucleotides: 6. There are 13 residues in the CDR3. CDR3 sequence: CAWFPDRGTEAFF. The CDR3 bases are TGTGCCTGGTTCCCGGACAGGGGAACTGAAGCTTTCTTT.

This chain uses TRBV6-5 with TRBJ2-7; D uncertain. With 4 bases removed from V and 6 bases from J, the gap between germline ends came to 13 bases. The CDR3 consists of 13 residues. Germline V gene data show CDR1 as MNHEY and CDR2 as SVGAGI. CDR3 region: CASSLTTLSEQYF. The CDR3 DNA is TGTGCCAGCAGTTTGACGACACTCTCCGAGCAGTACTTC.

J is TRBJ1-2 and V is TRBV30; tentative D call: TRBD1 (6 bases). CDR1 and CDR2 (germline): GTSNPN, SVGIG (reference sequence). V was trimmed by 6 bases and J by 4 bases, leaving 21 bases between them. This CDR3 has 15 residues. In DNA form, the CDR3 reads TGTGCCTGCTCATCCACAGGGTCGAGTCGCTATGGCTACACCTTC. Translation gives CACSSTGSSRYGYTF.

This sequence joins TRBV29-1 and TRBJ2-7; 8 bases align to TRBD1. Looked up from germline, CDR1 is SQVTM and CDR2 is ANQGSEA. This CDR3 is built from 12 residues. Trimming removed 2 bases from V and 7 bases from J; junction bases left unmatched: 4. In DNA form, the CDR3 reads TGCAGCGTTGAAAGACAGGGGAGAGAGCAGTACTTC. Its translation: CSVERQGREQYF.

The chain couples TRBV9 to TRBJ2-1; D possibly uses TRBD1 or TRBD2 (5 bases each). Trimming removed 4 bases at V and 9 bases at J, with 23 bases between. The germline CDR1 and CDR2 sequences are SGDLS and YYNGEE. The CDR3 is 16 residues long. CDR3 sequence reads: CASSYWTGPGRPEQFF. In DNA, the CDR3 is TGTGCCAGCAGCTATTGGACTGGGCCAGGGCGTCCTGAGCAGTTCTTC.

The chain recombines TRBV27 with TRBJ2-7; 11 bases agree with TRBD2. This CDR3 has 17 residues. The V gene's germline CDR1 is MNHEY and CDR2 SMNVEV (reference sequence). With 2 bases clipped from V and 4 bases from J, the junction kept 10 bases outside the gene matches. This chain's CDR3 is CASSLLGSGRARYEQYF. In DNA form, the CDR3 reads TGTGCCAGCAGTTTACTGGGTAGCGGGAGGGCCAGGTACGAGCAGTACTTC.

This clone was seen only a few times. This sequence joins TRBV7-3 and TRBJ2-7; the D is unclear. The CDR3 extends over 10 amino acids. The V end was cut by 2 bases, the J end by 7 bases, with 3 bases between. Germline V lookup: CDR1 SGHTA, CDR2 FQGTGA. The CDR3 spells CASSLLEQYF. The CDR3, as DNA: TGTGCCAGCAGCTTATTAGAGCAGTACTTC.

The chain joins TRBV29-1 to TRBJ1-1, with D maybe TRBD1 (5 bases). The germline V and J ends were trimmed by 6 bases and 0 bases, with 20 bases remaining between them. Germline values: CDR1 SQVTM, CDR2 ANQGSEA. This CDR3 contains 16 residues. The CDR3 DNA sequence: TGCAGCGTCGATCCCACGGGGGGATGGGTGAACACTGAAGCTTTCTTT. It specifies CSVDPTGGWVNTEAFF.

DNA for the CDR3: TGTGCCAGCAGCTTGGGGGACGGGAACCACGCTATAGATACGCAGTATTTT. Protein product: CASSLGDGNHAIDTQYF. The chain carries TRBV7-2 and TRBJ2-3; D is perhaps TRBD1 or TRBD2 (5 bases each). The CDR3 is made up of 17 amino acids. V was trimmed by 3 bases and J by 5 bases, leaving 21 bases between them. CDR1 is SGHTA, CDR2 FQGNSA, per germline.

On this clone itself: Other DNA sequences in the same sample also yield this CDR3. The rearrangement joins TRBV6-5 to TRBJ1-3; D is undetermined. The CDR3 length is 14 residues. Germline V gene lookup returns CDR1 MNHEY and CDR2 SVGAGI. The germline V and J ends were trimmed by 0 bases and 4 bases, with 7 bases remaining between them. In DNA form, the CDR3 reads TGTGCCAGCAGTTACTCGGGAGCAGGAAACACCATATATTTT. It specifies CASSYSGAGNTIYF.

The chain uses TRBV27 and TRBJ2-7, with D possibly matching TRBD1 (5 bases). The CDR3 covers 17 residues. V was cut by 4 bases and J by 0 bases, with 19 bases left in between. The germline V gene has CDR1 MNHEY and CDR2 SMNVEV (reference sequence). The DNA for the CDR3 is TGTGCCAGCAGTTCTGGGGCAGGGAAACATTACTCCTACGAGCAGTACTTC. Translation: CASSSGAGKHYSYEQYF.

The rearrangement joins TRBV11-2 to TRBJ2-3; the D gene is possibly TRBD1 (6 bases). V was trimmed by 5 bases and J by 5 bases, leaving 14 bases between them. The germline V gene has CDR1 SGHAT and CDR2 FQNNGV. This CDR3 spans 14 amino acids. CDR3 DNA sequence: TGTGCCAGCAGCCCGTCGACAGGAATAGATACGCAGTATTTT. It is translated as CASSPSTGIDTQYF. Combining the CDR3 with reference TRBV11-2 and TRBJ2-3 gives the whole variable domain EAGVAQSPRYKIIEKRQSVAFWCNPISGHATLYWYQQILGQGPKLLIQFQNNGVVDDSQLPKDRFSAERLKGVDSTLKIQPAKLEDSAVYLCASSPSTGIDTQYFGPGTRLTVL.

The gene calls are TRBV6-5 and TRBJ2-7; 7 nucleotides line up with TRBD1. Germline V gives CDR1 MNHEY, CDR2 SVGAGI. Trimming took 6 bases from V and 5 from J; bases not matched to a gene: 10. The CDR3 consists of 14 residues. The CDR3 sequence: CASSRDRVGNEQYF. CDR3 DNA sequence: TGTGCCAGCAGCCGAGACAGGGTGGGCAACGAGCAGTACTTC.

The chain couples TRBV10-3 to TRBJ1-2, with a possible D match to TRBD1 (5 bases). Germline V lookup: CDR1 ENHRY, CDR2 SYGVKD. Trimming took off 3 bases at V and 4 bases at J, with 9 bases between the two ends. This CDR3 has 13 residues. Here the CDR3 DNA reads TGTGCCATCAGTGAACGGGGGGGCTATGGCTACACCTTC. Its translation: CAISERGGYGYTF.

Worth noting for this clone: Other DNA sequences in this sample translate to the same CDR3. This rearrangement joins TRBV7-3 to TRBJ1-1; 10 bases are shared with TRBD1. Germline CDR1 SGHTA, CDR2 FQGTGA. The CDR3 has 14 amino acids. V lost 5 bases, J lost 4 bases, and 4 bases stayed unmatched. CDR3 DNA sequence: TGTGCCAGCAGCCGGGACAGGGGAGGCACTGAAGCTTTCTTT. This gives the protein CASSRDRGGTEAFF.